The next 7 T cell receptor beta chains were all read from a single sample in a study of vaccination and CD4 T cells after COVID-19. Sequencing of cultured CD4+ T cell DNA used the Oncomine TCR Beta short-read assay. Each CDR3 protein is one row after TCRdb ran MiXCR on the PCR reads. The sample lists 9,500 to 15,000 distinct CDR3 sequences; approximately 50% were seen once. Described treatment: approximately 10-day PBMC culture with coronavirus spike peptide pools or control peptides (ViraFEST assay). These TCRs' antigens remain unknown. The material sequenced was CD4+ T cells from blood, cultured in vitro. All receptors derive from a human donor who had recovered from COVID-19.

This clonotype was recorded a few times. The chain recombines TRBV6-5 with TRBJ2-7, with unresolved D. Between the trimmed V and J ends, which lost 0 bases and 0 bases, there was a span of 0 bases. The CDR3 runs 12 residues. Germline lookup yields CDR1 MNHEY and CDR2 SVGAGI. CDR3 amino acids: CASSYSSYEQYF. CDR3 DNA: TGTGCCAGCAGTTACTCCTCCTACGAGCAGTACTTC.

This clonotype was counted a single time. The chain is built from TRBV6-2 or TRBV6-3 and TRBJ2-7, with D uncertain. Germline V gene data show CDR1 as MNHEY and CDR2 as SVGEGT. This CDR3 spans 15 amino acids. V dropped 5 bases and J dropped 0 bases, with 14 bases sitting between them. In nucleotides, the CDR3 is TGTGCCAGCAGTGTAGCCGTAGACGGCTCCTACGAGCAGTACTTC. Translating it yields CASSVAVDGSYEQYF.

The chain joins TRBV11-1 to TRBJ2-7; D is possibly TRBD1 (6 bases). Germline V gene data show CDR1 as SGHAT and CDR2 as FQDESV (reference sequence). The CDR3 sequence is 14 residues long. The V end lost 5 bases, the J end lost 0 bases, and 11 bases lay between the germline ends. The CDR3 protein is CASSKDRDSYEQYF. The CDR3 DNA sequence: TGTGCCAGCAGCAAGGACAGAGACTCCTACGAGCAGTACTTC.

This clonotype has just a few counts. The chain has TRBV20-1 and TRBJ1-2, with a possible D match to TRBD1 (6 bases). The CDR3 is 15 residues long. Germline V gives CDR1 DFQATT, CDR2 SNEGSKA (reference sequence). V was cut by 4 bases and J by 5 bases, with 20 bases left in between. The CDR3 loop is CSAMPATGLGYGYTF. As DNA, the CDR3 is TGCAGTGCTATGCCGGCGACAGGCCTGGGATATGGCTACACCTTC.

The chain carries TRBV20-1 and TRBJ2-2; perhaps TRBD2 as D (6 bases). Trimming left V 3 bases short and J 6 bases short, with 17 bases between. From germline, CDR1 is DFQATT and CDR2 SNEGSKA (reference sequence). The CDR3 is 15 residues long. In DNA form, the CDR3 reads TGCAGTGCTAGGTGGGGGACTGGCCACTCCGGGGAGCTGTTTTTT. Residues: CSARWGTGHSGELFF.

CDR3 in DNA: TGTGCCAGCAGTTTATGGTCAGGGAACACCGGGGAGCTGTTTTTT. Its translation is CASSLWSGNTGELFF. V usage is TRBV28 and J usage is TRBJ2-2; no clear D gene. CDR1 is MDHEN, CDR2 SYDVKM, per germline. This CDR3 has 15 amino acids. V was trimmed by 0 bases and J by 1 base, leaving 6 bases between them. The whole variable domain, remainder taken from reference TRBV28 and TRBJ2-2, is DVKVTQSSRYLVKRTGEKVFLECVQDMDHENMFWYRQDPGLGLRLIYFSYDVKMKEKGDIPEGYSVSREKKERFSLILESASTNQTSMYLCASSLWSGNTGELFFGEGSRLTVL.

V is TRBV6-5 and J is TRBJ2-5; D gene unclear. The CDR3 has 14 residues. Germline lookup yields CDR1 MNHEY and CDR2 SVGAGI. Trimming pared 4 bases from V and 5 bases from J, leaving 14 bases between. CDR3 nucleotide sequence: TGTGCCAGCAGTTCCCCGACGGGTATCGAGACCCAGTACTTC. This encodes CASSSPTGIETQYF.